This T cell receptor (beta chain) emerged from a study of blood T cell repertoires in COVID-19. Looking at the study overall: Sources were T cells, B-cell-depleted T cells, or PBMCs; the material itself was cDNA or gDNA.

Authors' processing steps: The assay estimated nucleated cells by amplifying reference gene primers. Libraries were prepared by immunoSEQ multiplex PCR; TCRdb keeps only in-frame clonotypes and omits some of them. V and J calls and clone size are copied from that table; D and trimming were computed from the DNA. The repertoire holds approximately 220,000 clones, about 80% seen once, with about 2.3% in the top ten. This clone was picked up a small number of times. Germline CDR1 MDHEN, CDR2 SYDVKM. The CDR3 loop spans 14 amino acids. The V end lost 9 bases, the J end lost 0 bases, and 12 bases lay between the germline ends.

The clonotype was recovered from a woman between 55 and 75 years old with acute or convalescent COVID-19. Source material: peripheral blood. The chain recombines TRBV28 with TRBJ1-3; tentatively, D is TRBD1 (5 bases). The CDR3 sequence: CASIGQLSGNTIYF. CDR3 DNA sequence: TGTGCCAGTATTGGACAACTCTCTGGAAACACCATATATTTT.